These T cell receptor beta chains were read from a single sample in a study of CXCR3-negative and CXCR3-positive naive CD8 T cells. TCRdb re-called the 5' RACE reads, yielding one record per CDR3 amino acid sequence without DNA. The sample table includes roughly 7,900 distinct CDR3 sequences. The sequenced sample was naive CXCR3- CD8+ T cells from blood. The receptor source for this set is a human donor in good health. Some clones in this sample may be carry-over from other donors' samples. The CDR3 runs from the conserved cysteine through the conserved F or W. The size field is filled for only some rows; it gives once, few, many or a size class.

len: 13; v_gene: TRBV20-1; j_gene: TRBJ1-5; abundance: medium-sized; CDR3aa: CSARARGNQPQHF
len: 14; v_gene: TRBV5-1; j_gene: TRBJ2-7; abundance: -; CDR3aa: CASSLDRVAYEQYF
len: 13; v_gene: TRBV5-1; j_gene: TRBJ2-7; abundance: -; CDR3aa: CASSLAGNYEQYF
len: 12; v_gene: TRBV29-1; j_gene: TRBJ1-2; abundance: medium-sized; CDR3aa: CSAGVGVRGYTF
len: 13; v_gene: TRBV10-3; j_gene: TRBJ2-3; abundance: -; CDR3aa: CAISESDKDTQYF
len: 14; v_gene: TRBV12-3/TRBV12-4; j_gene: TRBJ2-5; abundance: -; CDR3aa: CASTLTLAGNLRSF
len: 14; v_gene: TRBV7-9; j_gene: TRBJ1-1; abundance: -; CDR3aa: CASSPPDPNTEAFF
len: 15; v_gene: TRBV28; j_gene: TRBJ2-2; abundance: -; CDR3aa: CASRTPGGGTGELFF
len: 15; v_gene: TRBV3-1; j_gene: TRBJ1-1; abundance: medium-sized; CDR3aa: CASSQGGHLNTEAFF
len: 18; v_gene: TRBV4-2; j_gene: TRBJ2-3; abundance: -; CDR3aa: CASSQVEYGELGPDTQYF
len: 12; v_gene: TRBV5-1; j_gene: TRBJ2-7; abundance: -; CDR3aa: CASSTHPGEQYF
len: 16; v_gene: TRBV29-1; j_gene: TRBJ2-3; abundance: -; CDR3aa: CSVEGGELPGADTQYF
len: 16; v_gene: TRBV20-1; j_gene: TRBJ2-7; abundance: medium-sized; CDR3aa: CSAVTRDSKTPYEQYF
len: 15; v_gene: TRBV3-1; j_gene: TRBJ1-5; abundance: -; CDR3aa: CASSHDGTDNQPQHF
len: 15; v_gene: TRBV3-1; j_gene: TRBJ2-3; abundance: -; CDR3aa: CASSYPGLALDTQYF
len: 18; v_gene: TRBV2; j_gene: TRBJ2-1; abundance: medium-sized; CDR3aa: CASSDRRDSFLPGNEQFF
len: 13; v_gene: TRBV29-1; j_gene: TRBJ2-7; abundance: -; CDR3aa: CSVLILQAYEQYF
len: 15; v_gene: TRBV7-9; j_gene: TRBJ2-1; abundance: medium-sized; CDR3aa: CASSPPGPTYNEQFF
len: 12; v_gene: TRBV14; j_gene: TRBJ2-7; abundance: -; CDR3aa: CASRGQGHEQYF
len: 15; v_gene: TRBV2; j_gene: TRBJ2-7; abundance: -; CDR3aa: CASSVFAVRTYEQYF
len: 13; v_gene: TRBV29-1; j_gene: TRBJ1-1; abundance: -; CDR3aa: CSVGGQMNTEAFF
len: 13; v_gene: TRBV29-1; j_gene: TRBJ2-5; abundance: -; CDR3aa: CSVDEGYQETQYF
len: 15; v_gene: TRBV20-1; j_gene: TRBJ2-1; abundance: medium-sized; CDR3aa: CSAHKDGSSYNEQFF
len: 16; v_gene: TRBV21-1; j_gene: TRBJ2-2; abundance: -; CDR3aa: CASTSSDRGHTGELFF
len: 13; v_gene: TRBV29-1; j_gene: TRBJ1-4; abundance: -; CDR3aa: CSVTDRESEKLFF
len: 13; v_gene: TRBV29-1; j_gene: TRBJ2-2; abundance: -; CDR3aa: CSGQGASSGELFF
len: 14; v_gene: TRBV3-1; j_gene: TRBJ1-5; abundance: -; CDR3aa: CASSQGVGNQPQHF
len: 13; v_gene: TRBV29-1; j_gene: TRBJ2-7; abundance: -; CDR3aa: CSVGLAGRYEQYF
len: 12; v_gene: TRBV6-5; j_gene: TRBJ1-2; abundance: medium-sized; CDR3aa: CASSHRNYGYTF
len: 14; v_gene: TRBV21-1; j_gene: TRBJ1-6; abundance: -; CDR3aa: CASSKRRGNSPLHF
len: 13; v_gene: TRBV29-1; j_gene: TRBJ2-1; abundance: -; CDR3aa: CSGRREGRNEQFF
len: 14; v_gene: TRBV7-6; j_gene: TRBJ2-3; abundance: -; CDR3aa: CASSLTGITDTQYF
len: 16; v_gene: TRBV11-3; j_gene: TRBJ2-2; abundance: -; CDR3aa: CASSFRTSGNTGELFF
len: 15; v_gene: TRBV5-1; j_gene: TRBJ2-4; abundance: medium-sized; CDR3aa: CASSRSQGLKNIQYF
len: 15; v_gene: TRBV2; j_gene: TRBJ2-2; abundance: medium-sized; CDR3aa: CASRDRGQNTGELFF
len: 17; v_gene: TRBV7-2; j_gene: TRBJ2-1; abundance: -; CDR3aa: CASSPFGAGETYNEQFF
len: 14; v_gene: TRBV6-2/TRBV6-3; j_gene: TRBJ2-3; abundance: -; CDR3aa: CASSYVAGTDTQYF
len: 14; v_gene: TRBV29-1; j_gene: TRBJ2-5; abundance: medium-sized; CDR3aa: CSVEGGNPKETQYF
len: 16; v_gene: TRBV27; j_gene: TRBJ2-1; abundance: medium-sized; CDR3aa: CASSFQLAGFGNEQFF
len: 17; v_gene: TRBV6-6; j_gene: TRBJ1-5; abundance: medium-sized; CDR3aa: CASSLREGSMYNQPQHF
len: 16; v_gene: TRBV2; j_gene: TRBJ2-5; abundance: -; CDR3aa: CASRDPLGQVQETQYF
len: 12; v_gene: TRBV2; j_gene: TRBJ2-7; abundance: -; CDR3aa: CASSEGRIEQYF
len: 15; v_gene: TRBV4-2; j_gene: TRBJ2-3; abundance: -; CDR3aa: CASSQDGSSTDTQYF
len: 12; v_gene: TRBV29-1; j_gene: TRBJ2-7; abundance: -; CDR3aa: CSVDGRGYEQYF
len: 11; v_gene: TRBV29-1; j_gene: TRBJ2-1; abundance: -; CDR3aa: CSVVLGNEQFF
len: 16; v_gene: TRBV12-3/TRBV12-4; j_gene: TRBJ2-6; abundance: medium-sized; CDR3aa: CARYIPTSAGANVLTF
len: 16; v_gene: TRBV6-6; j_gene: TRBJ2-1; abundance: medium-sized; CDR3aa: CASSYRWLAGDNEQFF
len: 19; v_gene: TRBV28; j_gene: TRBJ2-7; abundance: medium-sized; CDR3aa: CASSQIRGPSGRAGYEQYF
len: 13; v_gene: TRBV7-2; j_gene: TRBJ1-1; abundance: -; CDR3aa: CASSGSGDTEAIF
len: 14; v_gene: TRBV12-3/TRBV12-4; j_gene: TRBJ2-1; abundance: medium-sized; CDR3aa: CASTDSDRGNEQFF
len: 16; v_gene: TRBV7-8; j_gene: TRBJ2-5; abundance: medium-sized; CDR3aa: CASSLLLGNLQETQYF
len: 16; v_gene: TRBV4-2; j_gene: TRBJ2-1; abundance: -; CDR3aa: CASSQDTEGSGNEKFF
len: 17; v_gene: TRBV6-2/TRBV6-3; j_gene: TRBJ2-7; abundance: -; CDR3aa: CASSYLSRSGKPYEQYF